The 23 T cell receptor beta chains below come from one sample, sequenced in a study of blood T cells in healthy people across ages. Sample-barcoded 5' priming and a J-beta primer mix drove a second PCR of about 6 to 11 cycles. TCRdb reprocessed the 5' RACE reads via MiXCR and lists one record per CDR3 protein. This sample has 1.4 million or so distinct CDR3 sequences, with approximately 43% found just once. Sequencing was carried out using blood. All receptors come from a young woman in good health.

The chain links TRBV11-1 to TRBJ2-3; D is uncertain. Germline V gives CDR1 SGHAT, CDR2 FQDESV (reference sequence). This CDR3 is 14 amino acids long. The V and J ends lost 3 bases and 2 bases respectively, with 9 bases between them. DNA of the CDR3: TGTGCCAGCAGCTTCGACTTTCTCACAGATACGCAGTATTTT. Translating it yields CASSFDFLTDTQYF.

CDR3 sequence reads: CSAPHRVSYGYTF. In DNA, the CDR3 is TGCAGTGCTCCTCACAGGGTGTCCTATGGCTACACCTTC. The chain recombines TRBV20-1 with TRBJ1-2, with TRBD1 as a possible D gene (6 bases). CDR1 is DFQATT and CDR2 is SNEGSKA in the germline V gene (reference sequence). V was shortened by 5 bases and J by 4 bases, with 14 bases between the two germline ends. The CDR3 spans 13 residues.

This clonotype was seen more than once but under ten times. The chain couples TRBV11-3 to TRBJ2-3, with D hard to call. The CDR3 contains 12 residues. Germline assignment: CDR1 SGHNT and CDR2 YENEEA. Deletions cut 5 bases from V and 6 bases from J, with 9 bases between. CDR3: CASSTAPDTQYF. In nucleotides, the CDR3 is TGTGCCAGCAGCACGGCCCCCGATACGCAGTATTTT.

This sequence joins TRBV4-3 and TRBJ1-5; D unclear. V lost 0 bases, J lost 0 bases, and 15 bases lay in between. The length of the CDR3 is 18 residues. Germline assignment: CDR1 LGHNA and CDR2 YSLEER. CDR3 nucleotides: TGCGCCAGCAGCCAAGACATCCGAACACCGTATAGCAATCAGCCCCAGCATTTT. Its translation is CASSQDIRTPYSNQPQHF.

The rearrangement links TRBV20-1 to TRBJ1-4; D possibly corresponds to TRBD1 (5 bases). Germline V lookup: CDR1 DFQATT, CDR2 SNEGSKA (reference sequence). V lost 1 base and J lost 4, with 10 bases in between. This CDR3 contains 14 residues. CDR3 sequence (DNA): TGCAGTGCTAGAGGGGCCAGGGTTAATGAAAAACTGTTTTTT. It codes for CSARGARVNEKLFF.

This clonotype has a count of ten or more. CDR3 amino acids: CASSLARTAYEQYF. The CDR3 DNA follows: TGTGCCAGCAGCTTAGCAAGGACTGCCTACGAGCAGTACTTC. The chain is built from TRBV7-2 and TRBJ2-7, with D possibly TRBD2 on 5 matching bases. V was cut by 0 bases and J by 2 bases, with 8 bases left in between. CDR1 is SGHTA, CDR2 FQGNSA, per germline. This CDR3 is 14 amino acids long.

This clonotype was recorded at least ten times. The genes are TRBV11-2 and TRBJ2-7; D is unresolved. Trimming took off 6 bases at V and 2 bases at J, with 11 bases between the two ends. Germline CDR1 and CDR2: SGHAT and FQNNGV. The CDR3 is 13 residues long. The CDR3 DNA follows: TGTGCCAGCAGTCCCCCAGGTCCCTACGAGCAGTACTTC. This codes for CASSPPGPYEQYF.

V gene TRBV6-2 or TRBV6-3 combines with J gene TRBJ1-1; D unresolved. Deletions cut 2 bases from V and 7 bases from J, with 11 bases between. This CDR3 comprises 13 residues. CDR1 is MNHEY and CDR2 is SVGEGT in the germline V gene. CDR3 loop: CASSYRSSYEAFF. The CDR3 DNA is TGTGCCAGCAGTTACCGCTCATCGTATGAAGCTTTCTTT.

The chain joins TRBV4-1 to TRBJ2-5; possibly TRBD2 for D (5 bases). CDR1 is MGHRA, CDR2 YSYEKL, per germline. V dropped 5 bases and J dropped 11 bases, with 21 bases sitting between them. CDR3 length: 14 residues. The CDR3 is CASSSRTGPNEQYF. Here the CDR3 DNA reads TGCGCCAGCAGCTCCCGGACTGGCCCTAATGAGCAGTACTTC.

The CDR3 is CASGRHYGYTF. The CDR3 nucleotides are TGTGCCAGCGGGAGACACTATGGCTACACCTTC. The rearrangement uses TRBV2 and TRBJ1-2; D uncertain. CDR1 is SNHLY and CDR2 is FYNNEI in the germline V gene. Trimming took 8 bases from V and 3 from J, leaving 7 bases between them. This CDR3 is 11 amino acids long.

This clonotype was recorded a few times. The rearrangement uses TRBV18 and TRBJ2-1; 11 positions agree with TRBD2. The CDR3 runs 15 residues. Germline V gene sequence: CDR1 KGHSH, CDR2 LQKENI. Trimming cost V 2 bases and J 6 bases; bases outside gene matches: 3. CDR3 bases: TGTGCCAGCTCACCAACTAGCGGGAGCTCCAATGAGCAGTTCTTC. This encodes CASSPTSGSSNEQFF.

The J gene is TRBJ2-7, the V gene TRBV7-6; the match to TRBD2 covers 7 bases. Germline V gene data show CDR1 as SGHVS and CDR2 as FNYEAQ. The CDR3 has 15 residues. After removal of 0 bases from V and 7 bases from J, the junction contained 9 bases not matched to a gene. The CDR3 DNA follows: TGTGCCAGCAGCTTAGCTGATAGATCGGGGGGTGAGCAGTACTTC. The encoded protein is CASSLADRSGGEQYF.

The gene calls are TRBV27 and TRBJ2-2; a possible D gene is TRBD1 (6 bases). Trimming took off 5 bases at V and 4 bases at J, with 14 bases between the two ends. The CDR3 extends over 15 amino acids. Looked up from germline, CDR1 is MNHEY and CDR2 is SMNVEV (reference sequence). The CDR3 DNA reads TGTGCCAGCAGTAACAGGGTTGGTTCCACCGGGGAGCTGTTTTTT. It is translated as CASSNRVGSTGELFF.

This clonotype was observed a few times. The chain uses TRBV29-1 and TRBJ2-7, with no clear D. CDR3 length equals 13 residues. V lost 1 base and J lost 0, with 7 bases in between. Germline V gene lookup returns CDR1 SQVTM and CDR2 ANQGSEA. The CDR3 here is CSVEVWGSYEQYF. CDR3 sequence (DNA): TGCAGCGTTGAAGTCTGGGGCTCCTACGAGCAGTACTTC.

This chain connects TRBV5-6 to TRBJ2-1, with TRBD2 identical over 9 bases. J gave up 6 bases and V 0 bases, and 4 bases lay outside the gene matches. Germline V gene sequence: CDR1 SGHDT, CDR2 YYEEEE. The CDR3 spans 15 residues. The DNA for the CDR3 is TGTGCCAGCAGCTTGGTGCTAGCGGGGTTCAATGAGCAGTTCTTC. Translated, it gives CASSLVLAGFNEQFF.

The chain links TRBV5-1 to TRBJ2-3, with TRBD2 matching over 7 bases. The CDR3 has 14 residues. CDR1 is SGHRS and CDR2 is YFSETQ in the germline V gene. With V trimmed by 6 bases and J by 2 bases, 6 bases remained unmatched. The CDR3, as DNA: TGCGCCAGCATGCTAGCGGAATCCACAGATACGCAGTATTTT. This translates into CASMLAESTDTQYF.

Details on this clonotype: This probably arose from a read error, given a far larger clone one base away. The chain links TRBV28 to TRBJ2-1; TRBD2 aligns across 11 bases. This CDR3 has 15 amino acids. CDR1 is MDHEN, CDR2 SYDVKM, per germline. The CDR3 region is CAGSSGTSGYNEQFF. CDR3 coding DNA: TGTGCCGGCAGTTCCGGGACTAGCGGTTACAATGAGCAGTTCTTC.

The rearrangement links TRBV5-1 to TRBJ2-3, with TRBD2 as a possible D gene (6 bases). The CDR3 totals 14 residues. Trimming shortened V by 3 bases and J by 5 bases, and 13 bases separated the two germline ends. Germline V gives CDR1 SGHRS, CDR2 YFSETQ. The CDR3 bases are TGCGCCAGCAGCTCAGGCCGGGAGCAAGATACGCAGTATTTT. It yields the protein CASSSGREQDTQYF.

V gene TRBV12-5 combines with J gene TRBJ2-1; D might be TRBD1 (5 bases). V shed 1 base and J shed 9 bases, with 10 bases lying between them. The germline CDR1 and CDR2 sequences are LGHNT and FRNRAP. The CDR3 spans 13 residues. The CDR3 region is CASGLDSQGEQFF. The CDR3 DNA sequence: TGTGCTAGTGGTTTGGACAGTCAGGGTGAGCAGTTCTTC.

The chain carries TRBV28 and TRBJ2-3, with 7 bases identical to TRBD2. The J segment lost 4 bases and the V segment lost 3 bases, leaving 16 bases of the junction unmatched. The CDR3 loop spans 18 amino acids. The germline V gene has CDR1 MDHEN and CDR2 SYDVKM. This CDR3 is CASSFKLADEVGADTQYF. Here the CDR3 DNA reads TGTGCCAGCAGTTTCAAGCTAGCGGACGAAGTTGGGGCAGATACGCAGTATTTT.

The chain uses TRBV4-1 and TRBJ2-2, with 7 bases matching TRBD2. The CDR3 consists of 16 residues. Per germline, CDR1 MGHRA and CDR2 YSYEKL. Trimming removed 5 bases from V and 0 bases from J; junction bases left unmatched: 6. The CDR3 nucleotides are TGCGCCAGCAGCGAATCGGGGGGTCCGAACACCGGGGAGCTGTTTTTT. Its protein is CASSESGGPNTGELFF.

This clonotype turned up a few times. This rearrangement joins TRBV12-3 or TRBV12-4 to TRBJ1-5, with 10 bases aligning to TRBD1. This CDR3 is 15 amino acids long. Trimming removed 7 bases from V and 2 bases from J; junction bases left unmatched: 5. CDR3 DNA sequence: TGTGCCAGCAACAGACAGGGGGCCGGCAATCAGCCCCAGCATTTT. Protein sequence: CASNRQGAGNQPQHF.

A few counts support this clonotype. This sequence joins TRBV6-2 or TRBV6-3 and TRBJ1-2; no clear D. The CDR3 is made up of 12 amino acids. Per the germline V gene, CDR1 is MNHEY and CDR2 is SVGEGT. V shed 2 bases and J shed 8 bases, with 9 bases lying between them. DNA for the CDR3: TGTGCCAGCAGTTACGCGGGTTTCGGCTACACCTTC. Its protein product is CASSYAGFGYTF.